These T cell receptor beta chains were read from a single sample in a study of shared clonotypes between healthy human individuals. Using immunoSEQ multiplex PCR, the repertoire was profiled, and TCRdb retains in-frame clones only, with some absent. Of about 2.1 million clones in the sample, about 93% were seen once. Specimen: naive CD8+ T cells from PBMCs. These receptors originate from a man between 18 and 35 years old in good health. Some clones in this sample may be carry-over from other donors' samples. CDR3s include the opening cysteine and the closing phenylalanine or tryptophan. D genes are given only for firm matches. Clone size is stated in some rows and not others, as once, few, many or a class when expanded.

DNA,CDR3,size,V,D,J
TGTGCCAGCAGCTTAGGGACTAGCGGGGGAAATGAGCAGTTCTTC,CASSLGTSGGNEQFF,NA,TRBV9,TRBD2,TRBJ2-1
TGCAGCGAGGCGACTAGCGGGAGATACAATGAGCAGTTCTTC,CSEATSGRYNEQFF,NA,TRBV29-1,TRBD2,TRBJ2-1
TGTGCCAGTAGACCCAACCCTACCAGGACGCCCGGAAGAAATAGCAATCAGCCCCAGCATTTT,CASRPNPTRTPGRNSNQPQHF,NA,TRBV19,NA,TRBJ1-5
TGTGCCAGCAGCGTAGGGGCTAGCGGGAGGTATGAGCAGTTCTTC,CASSVGASGRYEQFF,NA,TRBV9,TRBD2,TRBJ2-1
TGCGCCAGCTTTAGTGTCGCGTCTCCTAACTATGGCTACACCTTC,CASFSVASPNYGYTF,NA,TRBV10-1,NA,TRBJ1-2
TGTGCCATCAGTGAGTTGACCACCTCCTCGACCGGGGAGCTGTTTTTT,CAISELTTSSTGELFF,few,TRBV10-3,NA,TRBJ2-2
TGCAGCGTTGAAGATGTGCTAGCGGGCTCCTACGAGCAGTACTTC,CSVEDVLAGSYEQYF,NA,TRBV29-1,TRBD2,TRBJ2-7
TGTGCCAGCAGTTTAAGCGTTCTCGGAAACACTGAAGCTTTCTTT,CASSLSVLGNTEAFF,NA,TRBV27,NA,TRBJ1-1
TGTGCCAGCGCCGTGGGGACTCAGCCCCAGCATTTT,CASAVGTQPQHF,NA,TRBV28,NA,TRBJ1-5
TGTGCCTGGAGTTGGGCAGGGGATTCACCCCTCCACTTT,CAWSWAGDSPLHF,NA,TRBV30,NA,TRBJ1-6
TGTGCCAGCAGCGTAGACCCGGGACTAGCGGGGTACGAGCAGTACTTC,CASSVDPGLAGYEQYF,NA,TRBV9,TRBD2,TRBJ2-7
TGCGCCAGCAGCCAAATAGTCTGGTCCTATGGCTACACCTTC,CASSQIVWSYGYTF,once,TRBV4-1,NA,TRBJ1-2
TGTGCCTGGAGTCTGCCGGGTCTAGCGGGTCCCTCTGGGGCCAACGTCCTGACTTTC,CAWSLPGLAGPSGANVLTF,NA,TRBV30,TRBD2,TRBJ2-6
TGTGCCAGCAGAATCGGGGCTTCGTACTATGGCTACACCTTC,CASRIGASYYGYTF,NA,TRBV28,NA,TRBJ1-2
TGTGCCAGCAGTCCCCGAGGACTAGCGGGAGGAATCACCGGGGAGCTGTTTTTT,CASSPRGLAGGITGELFF,NA,TRBV27,TRBD2,TRBJ2-2
TGTGCCAGCAGCTTCAAGACAGAGTGGTTC,CASSFKTEWF,NA,TRBV5-8,NA,TRBJ1-2
TGTGCCAGCAGTTTAACTCGGGACACTCTCACAGATACGCAGTATTTT,CASSLTRDTLTDTQYF,NA,TRBV28,NA,TRBJ2-3
TGCGCCAGCAGCCAAGTGGGGGACCCGCGGGAGACCCAGTACTTC,CASSQVGDPRETQYF,once,TRBV4-3,NA,TRBJ2-5
TGTGCCAGTAGTGACCCAAGGCAGGGGGCCACCGGGGAGCTGTTTTTT,CASSDPRQGATGELFF,NA,TRBV19,TRBD1,TRBJ2-2
TGTGCCAGCAGCTCATCGGGACGGAAGGACTACGAGCAGTACTTC,CASSSSGRKDYEQYF,NA,TRBV7-9,NA,TRBJ2-7
TGTGCCAGCAGCTTTACAGATACGCAGTATTTT,CASSFTDTQYF,NA,TRBV7-9,NA,TRBJ2-3
TGTGCCAGCAGCGGAACAGGGGGCATTGAGCAGTTCTTC,CASSGTGGIEQFF,NA,TRBV27,TRBD1,TRBJ2-1
TGCAGCGTTGAAGAAAGGGCCCGAGGGGCCTACGAGCAGTACTTC,CSVEERARGAYEQYF,NA,TRBV29-1,NA,TRBJ2-7
TGTGCCAGCAGCTTGGGGAGATGGTATGGCTACACCTTC,CASSLGRWYGYTF,NA,TRBV7-9,NA,TRBJ1-2
TGTGCCAGCAGTTTATCCCCCGGTACCCCTAACTATGGCTACACCTTC,CASSLSPGTPNYGYTF,NA,TRBV27,NA,TRBJ1-2
TGTGCTAGTAAGGGGGCTAGCTTTGGAGATACGCAGTATTTT,CASKGASFGDTQYF,NA,TRBV12-5,TRBD1,TRBJ2-3
TGTGCCAGCAGCTGGGGGACAGGGCCGGGGACTGAAGCTTTCTTT,CASSWGTGPGTEAFF,NA,TRBV5-8,TRBD1,TRBJ1-1
TGTGCCAGCAGCTTTCTCAGCGGGAGGCCCTCCAGCACAGATACGCAGTATTTT,CASSFLSGRPSSTDTQYF,NA,TRBV5-6,TRBD2,TRBJ2-3
TGCGCCAGCAGCCTACCGGGGGGTAACGAAAAACTGTTTTTT,CASSLPGGNEKLFF,NA,TRBV5-1,NA,TRBJ1-4
TGTGCCAGCAGTTTAACAGGAGATACGCAGTATTTT,CASSLTGDTQYF,NA,TRBV27,NA,TRBJ2-3
TGTGCCAGCAGGGGACAGTCGAACACCGGGGAGCTGTTTTTT,CASRGQSNTGELFF,NA,TRBV5-4,TRBD1,TRBJ2-2
TGTGCCAGCAGCAACTCCTCTGGGGCCAACGTCCTGACTTTC,CASSNSSGANVLTF,NA,TRBV9,NA,TRBJ2-6
TGTGCCAGCAGTACCGGGGGACTAGCGGAGACCCAGTACTTC,CASSTGGLAETQYF,NA,TRBV28,TRBD2,TRBJ2-5
TGTGCCACCAGCAGAGGTACCACGGGATACGAGCAGTACTTC,CATSRGTTGYEQYF,NA,TRBV15,NA,TRBJ2-7
TGTGCCAGCAGCTTAGGGTCATGGGATACGCAGTATTTT,CASSLGSWDTQYF,NA,TRBV11-2,NA,TRBJ2-3
TGTGCCAGCAGCGAGCAGGGGAGAGGCTACGAGCAGTACTTC,CASSEQGRGYEQYF,NA,TRBV7-9,NA,TRBJ2-7
TGCGCCAGCAGCCAAGTTGCTAGCGGGAGTTCTGATACGCAGTATTTT,CASSQVASGSSDTQYF,NA,TRBV4-1,TRBD2,TRBJ2-3
TGTGCCAGCAGCTTAATGGTTCAGGGGGCCAAAAACATTCAGTACTTC,CASSLMVQGAKNIQYF,NA,TRBV7-2,NA,TRBJ2-4
TGTGCCAGCAGCTCGGGGACAGCAGCTTTCTTT,CASSSGTAAFF,NA,TRBV5-6,TRBD1,TRBJ1-1
TGTGCCAGCAGCGCGCTAGCGGGAGCTATATATGAGCAGTTCTTC,CASSALAGAIYEQFF,once,TRBV9,TRBD2,TRBJ2-1
TGTGCCAGCAGTTACAATGCCAGGAGGGAGACCCAGTACTTC,CASSYNARRETQYF,NA,TRBV6-5,NA,TRBJ2-5
TGCGCCAGCAGCTTGGGGACAGGGGGCTATGAAGATACGCAGTATTTT,CASSLGTGGYEDTQYF,once,TRBV5-1,TRBD1,TRBJ2-3
TGTGCTAGTGGCGCCCTTCCGCGCGCCGTCCCTGAAGCTTTCTTT,CASGALPRAVPEAFF,NA,TRBV12-5,NA,TRBJ1-1
TGTGCCAGCAGCTCATACACTAGCGGGGAGGCTTGGGGTGAGCAGTTCTTC,CASSSYTSGEAWGEQFF,NA,TRBV7-3,TRBD2,TRBJ2-1
TGTGCCTCCCCGGACCCCGTCTACGAGCAGTACTTC,CASPDPVYEQYF,NA,TRBV28,NA,TRBJ2-7
TGTGCCAGCAGGAACATAGCGGGAGTCCAAGAGACCCAGTACTTC,CASRNIAGVQETQYF,once,TRBV28,TRBD2,TRBJ2-5
TGTGCCAGCAGTATACCACGGCAATTCCCGCCCCTTGGAGCTTTCTTT,CASSIPRQFPPLGAFF,NA,TRBV28,NA,TRBJ1-1
TGTGCCAGCAGTTCCATCAGGACTCAACAAGAGACCCAGTACTTC,CASSSIRTQQETQYF,NA,TRBV27,NA,TRBJ2-5
TGCGCCAGCAGCCAAGATGCTACCTTTACGGGGTATGAGCAGTTCTTC,CASSQDATFTGYEQFF,NA,TRBV4-3,NA,TRBJ2-1
TGTGCCAGTAGTATAGACGTAGAGGGACCGCAAGATACGCAGTATTTT,CASSIDVEGPQDTQYF,once,TRBV19,NA,TRBJ2-3
TGTGCCAGCAGCTCGATAAGCGGGTACAATGAGCAGTTCTTC,CASSSISGYNEQFF,once,TRBV7-9,NA,TRBJ2-1
TGTGCCAGCAGCGAGGGACAGGGGGGTGACGGCCTCAAGGCCAACGAGCAGTACTTC,CASSEGQGGDGLKANEQYF,NA,TRBV9,TRBD1,TRBJ2-7
TGCGCCAGCAGCTTTGGGTCTGACTACGAGCAGTACTTC,CASSFGSDYEQYF,NA,TRBV5-1,NA,TRBJ2-7
TGTGCCAGCAGACAGGACTCAGCCTACGAGCAGTACTTC,CASRQDSAYEQYF,NA,TRBV27,NA,TRBJ2-7
TGTGCCAGCAGCACGGGAATTGGGGATGAGCAGTTCTTC,CASSTGIGDEQFF,NA,TRBV11-3,NA,TRBJ2-1